Listed below are T cell receptor beta chains from one sample, sequenced in a study of shared clonotypes between healthy human individuals. TCRdb's copy holds only in-frame clones and misses some; the assay was immunoSEQ multiplex PCR. Of 2.5 million or so clones in the sample, 90% to 95% are singletons; the top ten hold about 0.13%. The sample taken for sequencing was naive CD4+ T cells sorted from blood. The receptors were gathered from a man younger than 35 in good health. The CDR3 runs from the conserved cysteine through the conserved F or W. A D gene is named only where the DNA matches it firmly. The size field is filled for only some rows; it gives once, few, many or a size class.

d_call | clone_size | j_call | v_call | cdr3_aa | cdr3_nt
. | . | TRBJ1-2 | TRBV7-9 | CASSSGQTSNYGYTF | TGTGCCAGCAGCTCCGGACAGACCTCTAACTATGGCTACACCTTC
TRBD1 | . | TRBJ2-2 | TRBV5-6 | CASSFVTGDTGELFF | TGTGCCAGCAGCTTTGTGACAGGGGACACCGGGGAGCTGTTTTTT
. | . | TRBJ2-2 | TRBV5-1 | CASSLEPTWNTGELFF | TGCGCCAGCAGCTTGGAACCTACCTGGAACACCGGGGAGCTGTTTTTT
TRBD2 | . | TRBJ2-5 | TRBV28 | CASSSSLAGGPETQYF | TGTGCCAGCAGTTCCTCCTTAGCGGGGGGGCCAGAGACCCAGTACTTC
. | . | TRBJ2-7 | TRBV18 | CASSPNPSGGHEQYF | TGTGCCAGCTCACCCAACCCTTCGGGGGGCCACGAGCAGTACTTC
. | . | TRBJ2-7 | TRBV10-3 | CAISGVGATYEQYF | TGTGCCATCAGTGGGGTCGGTGCCACCTACGAGCAGTACTTC
TRBD1 | once | TRBJ1-5 | TRBV7-2 | CASSLVWTGNQPQHF | TGTGCCAGCAGCTTAGTTTGGACAGGGAATCAGCCCCAGCATTTT
. | . | TRBJ2-5 | TRBV5-1 | CASSLRAGPETQYF | TGCGCCAGCAGCTTGAGAGCTGGCCCTGAGACCCAGTACTTC
. | few | TRBJ1-5 | TRBV7-6 | CASSLRANQPQHF | TGTGCCAGCAGTTTAAGGGCCAATCAGCCCCAGCATTTT
. | . | TRBJ2-3 | TRBV6-5 | CATQRLDTQYF | TGTGCCACCCAAAGGCTAGATACGCAGTATTTT
TRBD1 | . | TRBJ2-7 | TRBV25-1 | CASSELGTGVHEQYF | TGTGCCAGCAGTGAATTAGGGACAGGGGTCCACGAGCAGTACTTC
TRBD1 | . | TRBJ1-5 | TRBV4-1 | CASSPHGTGEFQPQHF | TGCGCCAGCAGCCCCCACGGGACAGGGGAATTTCAGCCCCAGCATTTT
. | . | TRBJ1-6 | TRBV25-1 | CASRSGLGTPLHF | TGTGCCAGCAGGTCCGGACTCGGGACACCCCTCCACTTT
. | . | TRBJ1-5 | TRBV7-2 | CASSLKGFYSNQPQHF | TGTGCCAGCAGCTTAAAGGGGTTTTATAGCAATCAGCCCCAGCATTTT
. | . | TRBJ2-3 | TRBV7-2 | CASSLALGRATDTQYF | TGTGCCAGCAGCTTAGCTTTGGGGCGGGCCACAGATACGCAGTATTTT
TRBD1 | . | TRBJ1-6 | TRBV28 | CASSPGQGTFTYNSPLHF | TGTGCCAGCAGTCCCGGACAGGGGACCTTTACTTATAATTCACCCCTCCACTTT